Included here is one T cell receptor (beta chain) sequence, with context. The antigen remains undetermined. The table came from immunoSEQ multiplex PCR; TCRdb's copy has only in-frame clones and leaves some out. This repertoire shows approximately 60,000 clones, 85% to 95% found once; its top ten account for 1.5% to 2%. This specimen belongs to a study of graft-versus-host responses after intestinal transplantation. Study-wide background: Recipients had transplants, and these were multivisceral, liver-intestinal, or isolated intestinal. Study-level findings and limits: High graft-versus-host to host-versus-graft clonal ratios were found in allografts of patients who had graft-donor T cell macrochimerism. Investigators detected GvH clones in recipient marrow, with some emerging earlier in ileum or blood.

The CDR3 loop spans 15 amino acids. Germline V gene lookup returns CDR1 MNHNY and CDR2 SVGAGI (reference sequence). Trimming left V 6 bases short and J 6 bases short, with 18 bases between. V and J are TRBV6-6 and TRBJ2-1, with D possibly TRBD1 on 5 matching bases. This clonotype originated in a human donor who was the organ donor for an intestinal transplant. The sample in question was unstimulated CD8+ T cells sorted from spleen or lymph node cells, obtained before transplant. The CDR3 bases are TGTGCCAGCAGATTAGACAGTTCGGCCCCCAATGAGCAGTTCTTC. This sequence encodes CASRLDSSAPNEQFF.